This T cell receptor (beta chain) is from a study of blood T cell repertoires in COVID-19. Study background: The study drew acute and convalescent COVID-19 samples from the United States, Italy and Spain. T cells, B-cell-depleted T cells, or PBMCs supplied cDNA or gDNA.

This clone was detected ten times or more. The CDR3 is 14 residues long. V shed 4 bases and J shed 4 bases, with 13 bases lying between them. Looked up from germline, CDR1 is MNHNY and CDR2 is SVGAGI (reference sequence). Profiling relied on immunoSEQ multiplex PCR, and the TCRdb table lists in-frame clones only, not all of them. The data hold roughly 200,000 clones, with approximately 86% observed a single time. This chain links TRBV6-6 with TRBJ1-2; D may be TRBD1 (5 bases). This TCR came from a man aged 35-49 years with active or convalescent COVID-19. The sample taken for sequencing was peripheral blood. The CDR3 nucleotides are TGTGCCAGCAGTTCCGCGGGGCTCCCCTATGGCTACACCTTC. Amino acids: CASSSAGLPYGYTF.